The 28 T cell receptor beta chains below all came from one sample that was sequenced in a study of blood T cell repertoires in COVID-19. Repertoires were generated with immunoSEQ multiplex PCR, while TCRdb's copy carries only in-frame clones and drops some. The sample yields over 110,000 clones, approximately 80% seen once. The sequencing input was peripheral blood. The source is an older woman with acute or convalescent COVID-19.

The rearrangement joins TRBV5-4 to TRBJ2-3, with no clear D. Germline loops: CDR1 SGHNT, CDR2 YYREEE (reference sequence). Trimming took 5 bases from V and 4 from J, leaving 11 bases between them. The CDR3 totals 13 residues. The CDR3 DNA follows: TGTGCCAGCAGGTCGACTCGCGCAGATACGCAGTATTTT. Translating gives CASRSTRADTQYF.

The V and J genes are TRBV18 and TRBJ2-5; TRBD1 is a possible D gene (5 bases). Germline CDR1 reads KGHSH; CDR2 reads LQKENI. This CDR3 is built from 15 residues. The V and J ends lost 0 bases and 1 base respectively, with 9 bases between them. CDR3: CASSPPKGPQETQYF. DNA of the CDR3: TGTGCCAGCTCACCACCGAAGGGGCCCCAAGAGACCCAGTACTTC.

The chain combines TRBV28 with TRBJ2-7, with D perhaps TRBD1 (6 bases). Germline lookup yields CDR1 MDHEN and CDR2 SYDVKM. The CDR3 contains 16 residues. Trimming pared 6 bases from V and 6 bases from J, leaving 24 bases between. The CDR3 sequence: CASSYSLGAQSGEQYF. The CDR3 DNA reads TGTGCCAGCAGCTATTCCCTGGGGGCCCAATCCGGCGAGCAGTACTTC.

The chain couples TRBV7-9 to TRBJ1-4, with a weak D call TRBD1 (6 bases). The V gene lost 2 bases and the J gene lost 7 bases, with 14 bases spanning the gap. This CDR3 has 15 residues. The germline V gene encodes CDR1 SEHNR and CDR2 FQNEAQ (reference sequence). CDR3 protein: CASSLFGGQGEKLFF. Written as DNA, the CDR3 is TGTGCCAGCAGCTTATTCGGGGGGCAAGGTGAAAAACTGTTTTTT. The complete variable domain, with remaining parts taken from reference TRBV7-9 and TRBJ1-4, reads DTGVSQNPRHKITKRGQNVTFRCDPISEHNRLYWYRQTLGQGPEFLTYFQNEAQLEKSRLLSDRFSAERPKGSFSTLEIQRTEQGDSAMYLCASSLFGGQGEKLFFGSGTQLSVL.

The J gene is TRBJ2-7, the V gene TRBV27; TRBD1 matches 7 bases. There are 14 residues in the CDR3. V lost 2 bases and J lost 0; bases outside the gene matches: 1. Germline CDR1 MNHEY, CDR2 SMNVEV (reference sequence). The CDR3: CASSLRGPSYEQYF. CDR3 DNA: TGTGCCAGCAGTTTAAGGGGGCCCTCCTACGAGCAGTACTTC.

This chain links TRBV15 with TRBJ2-7; no clear D gene. The CDR3 sequence is 15 residues long. Looked up from germline, CDR1 is LNHNV and CDR2 is YYDKDF (reference sequence). The V gene lost 1 base and the J gene lost 0 bases, with 10 bases spanning the gap. Written as DNA, the CDR3 is TGTGCCACCAGCAGAGGTGAGGTGGGCTCCTACGAGCAGTACTTC. Protein: CATSRGEVGSYEQYF.

The chain is built from TRBV27 and TRBJ2-5; 10 positions match TRBD2. With 6 bases clipped from V and 4 bases from J, the junction kept 5 bases outside the gene matches. CDR1 is MNHEY, CDR2 SMNVEV, per germline (reference sequence). This CDR3 comprises 14 residues. As DNA, the CDR3 is TGTGCCAGCAGCCTCTCTAGCGGGAGAGAGACCCAGTACTTC. Residues: CASSLSSGRETQYF.

The chain is built from TRBV28 and TRBJ1-4; tentatively, D is TRBD1 (6 bases). CDR1 and CDR2 (germline): MDHEN, SYDVKM. The CDR3 is 15 residues long. With 8 bases removed from V and 0 bases from J, the gap between germline ends came to 13 bases. The CDR3 region has the DNA TGTGCCAGCGCGGGGGGCCGTGCAACTAATGAAAAACTGTTTTTT. As protein: CASAGGRATNEKLFF.

V and J are TRBV18 and TRBJ1-1; TRBD1 might be the D (6 bases). Per germline, CDR1 KGHSH and CDR2 LQKENI. The CDR3 length is 15 residues. V dropped 2 bases and J dropped 1 base, with 11 bases sitting between them. In DNA form, the CDR3 reads TGTGCCAGCTCACCAATGGACAGCCAGAACACTGAAGCTTTCTTT. It specifies CASSPMDSQNTEAFF.

In DNA, the CDR3 is TGTGCCAGCTCACCAAGCTCCACCTCCTATGGCTACACCTTC. Translation: CASSPSSTSYGYTF. V gene TRBV18 combines with J gene TRBJ1-2; D gene uncertain. The CDR3 runs 14 residues. The V end lost 2 bases, the J end lost 4 bases, and 11 bases lay between the germline ends. CDR1 KGHSH and CDR2 LQKENI come from the germline V gene.

The V gene is TRBV19, the J gene TRBJ2-2; D perhaps matches TRBD1 (6 bases). Per the germline V gene, CDR1 is LNHDA and CDR2 is SQIVND (reference sequence). The V and J ends lost 8 bases and 2 bases respectively, with 15 bases between them. The length of the CDR3 is 15 residues. DNA of the CDR3: TGTGCCAGTGTAGGAAGGACAGCCAACACCGGGGAGCTGTTTTTT. Its protein is CASVGRTANTGELFF. The full variable domain, rest sourced from reference TRBV19 and TRBJ2-2, is DGGITQSPKYLFRKEGQNVTLSCEQNLNHDAMYWYRQDPGQGLRLIYYSQIVNDFQKGDIAEGYSVSREKKESFPLTVTSAQKNPTAFYLCASVGRTANTGELFFGEGSRLTVL.

The J gene is TRBJ2-3, the V gene TRBV1; TRBD2 reflects the table's D call only, with no check against the DNA. TRBV1 is designated a pseudogene. The CDR3 is 15 residues long. The CDR3 DNA reads TGCACCAGCAGCCAACTAGCGGTCGGGGCAGATACGCAGTATTTT. Encoded protein: CTSSQLAVGADTQYF.

The chain combines TRBV7-9 with TRBJ1-4; D uncertain. CDR3 length equals 14 residues. Germline CDR1 SEHNR, CDR2 FQNEAQ (reference sequence). Trimming left V 2 bases short and J 8 bases short, with 12 bases between. CDR3 protein: CASSLSGLNEKLFF. The CDR3 region has the DNA TGTGCCAGCAGCTTATCCGGACTTAACGAAAAACTGTTTTTT.

This chain links TRBV28 with TRBJ2-3, with 9 bases fitting TRBD2. V trimming: 3 bases; J trimming: 0 bases; junction bases outside the gene matches: 4. Germline-derived CDR1 and CDR2 are MDHEN and SYDVKM. CDR3 length equals 16 residues. As DNA, the CDR3 is TGTGCCAGCAGTTTGACTAGCGGAACTAGCACAGATACGCAGTATTTT. It translates to CASSLTSGTSTDTQYF.

This clone was counted between two and nine times. V gene TRBV12-5 combines with J gene TRBJ2-1; 14 bases are a match to TRBD2. The CDR3 length is 18 residues. Trimming at V came to 6 bases and at J to 4 bases, leaving 11 bases not matched to a gene. In germline, CDR1 is LGHNT, CDR2 FRNRAP. The CDR3 sequence is CASGPAGTSGRLYNEQFF. In DNA form, the CDR3 reads TGTGCTAGTGGCCCAGCCGGGACTAGCGGGAGACTGTACAATGAGCAGTTCTTC.

The CDR3 region has the DNA TGTGCCAGCAGACAGGCACGCGAAAAACTGTTTTTT. It yields the protein CASRQAREKLFF. This rearrangement joins TRBV19 to TRBJ1-4, with a tentative D call TRBD1 (6 bases). Looked up from germline, CDR1 is LNHDA and CDR2 is SQIVND (reference sequence). Deletions cut 9 bases from V and 8 bases from J, with 13 bases between. This CDR3 region has 12 residues.

This sequence joins TRBV29-1 and TRBJ2-1; 7 positions match TRBD2. V lost 1 base to trimming and J lost 8 bases; unmatched junction nucleotides: 11. The CDR3 has 15 amino acids. Germline-derived CDR1 and CDR2 are SQVTM and ANQGSEA. CDR3 region: CSVEVRGSSNDEQFF. The CDR3 region has the DNA TGCAGCGTTGAAGTGCGCGGGAGTTCGAATGATGAGCAGTTCTTC.

This rearrangement joins TRBV10-1 to TRBJ1-4; D remains unclear. Trimming took 0 bases from V and 8 from J, leaving 10 bases between them. CDR1 is WNHNN, CDR2 SYGVQD, per germline (reference sequence). The CDR3 totals 14 residues. This CDR3 reads CASSESPAGEKLFF. The CDR3 bases are TGCGCCAGCAGTGAGTCGCCCGCGGGGGAAAAACTGTTTTTT.

This clone was detected only once. The rearrangement uses TRBV5-1 and TRBJ2-1; D is possibly TRBD1 (5 bases). Germline V CDR1 and CDR2: SGHRS, YFSETQ. This CDR3 region has 11 residues. Trimming left V 3 bases short and J 13 bases short, with 11 bases between. CDR3 nucleotides: TGCGCCAGCAGCTCAAATAGGGGACAGTTCTTC. This gives the protein CASSSNRGQFF.

The chain couples TRBV5-1 to TRBJ2-3; TRBD2 might be the D (5 bases). The CDR3 extends over 17 amino acids. V shed 2 bases and J shed 0 bases, with 16 bases lying between them. Germline assignment: CDR1 SGHRS and CDR2 YFSETQ. Here the CDR3 reads CASSFAHGIPSTDTQYF. As DNA, the CDR3 is TGCGCCAGCAGCTTCGCCCACGGGATTCCTAGCACAGATACGCAGTATTTT.

The J gene is TRBJ1-2, the V gene TRBV7-9; possible D gene TRBD1, 5 bases. Between the trimmed V and J ends, which lost 5 bases and 3 bases, there was a span of 16 bases. CDR1 is SEHNR and CDR2 is FQNEAQ in the germline V gene (reference sequence). The CDR3 is made up of 15 amino acids. The CDR3 DNA reads TGTGCCAGCAGCGGGGGGGTTACTCTAGACTATGGCTACACCTTC. Translation gives CASSGGVTLDYGYTF.

This chain uses TRBV7-9 with TRBJ1-3; D unclear. This CDR3 comprises 15 residues. In germline, CDR1 is SEHNR, CDR2 FQNEAQ (reference sequence). V lost 5 bases, J lost 3 bases, and 14 bases lay in between. CDR3 loop: CASSAGEGGGNTIYF. CDR3 nucleotide sequence: TGTGCCAGCAGCGCGGGAGAGGGAGGTGGAAACACCATATATTTT.

The V gene is TRBV7-6, the J gene TRBJ2-1, with D tentatively TRBD2 (7 bases). V was cut by 4 bases and J by 4 bases, with 17 bases left in between. The V gene's germline CDR1 is SGHVS and CDR2 FNYEAQ. This CDR3 has 16 amino acids. CDR3 sequence: CASSSRGAGRYNEQFF. CDR3 nucleotides: TGTGCCAGCAGCTCACGGGGGGCGGGCCGGTACAATGAGCAGTTCTTC.

The chain carries TRBV7-2 and TRBJ2-3; D may be TRBD1 (5 bases). The germline V gene encodes CDR1 SGHTA and CDR2 FQGNSA. V dropped 1 base and J dropped 6 bases, with 11 bases sitting between them. This CDR3 region has 14 residues. The DNA for the CDR3 is TGTGCCAGCAGCTTAGGTATAGGGGTGGATACGCAGTATTTT. As protein: CASSLGIGVDTQYF.

V gene TRBV7-9 combines with J gene TRBJ2-5, with a possible D match to TRBD2 (7 bases). The CDR3 extends over 14 amino acids. CDR1 is SEHNR and CDR2 is FQNEAQ in the germline V gene (reference sequence). V lost 2 bases, J lost 4 bases, and 11 bases lay in between. The CDR3 is CASSLSGGLETQYF. DNA of the CDR3: TGTGCCAGCAGCTTATCGGGGGGCCTAGAGACCCAGTACTTC.

The rearrangement links TRBV12-3 or TRBV12-4 to TRBJ2-5; D remains unclear. V was clipped by 6 bases and J by 5 bases, with 13 bases between them. This CDR3 is 13 amino acids long. The CDR3 spells CASSHQNKETQYF. CDR3 in DNA: TGTGCCAGCAGCCACCAAAACAAGGAGACCCAGTACTTC.

The rearrangement joins TRBV30 to TRBJ2-7; TRBD1 is a possible D gene (6 bases). This CDR3 contains 15 residues. V was cut by 3 bases and J by 2 bases, with 17 bases left in between. Germline V gene data show CDR1 as GTSNPN and CDR2 as SVGIG (reference sequence). CDR3 sequence: CAWRLGQSFAYEQYF. The CDR3 nucleotides are TGTGCCTGGAGGTTAGGACAGTCCTTTGCCTACGAGCAGTACTTC.

The chain employs TRBV3-1 (or the pseudogene TRBV3-2) and TRBJ1-1, with 8 bases aligning to TRBD1. CDR3 length equals 18 residues. V was clipped by 1 base and J by 1 base; unmatched bases: 11. Germline-derived CDR1 and CDR2 are LGHDT and YNNKEL (reference sequence). The chain's CDR3 is CASSQGSGQAWGNTEAFF. The CDR3 nucleotides read TGTGCCAGCAGCCAAGGGTCGGGACAGGCCTGGGGGAACACTGAAGCTTTCTTT.